One sample yielded the 11 T cell receptor beta chains listed below, sequenced in a study of shared clonotypes between healthy human individuals. Profiled with immunoSEQ multiplex PCR; TCRdb holds only in-frame clones, not every one. The sample shows 850,000 to 1,200,000 clones, under 80% of them seen only once. The sequenced sample consisted of memory CD4+ T cells sorted from blood. Described subset: CD45RA-negative fraction. These receptors were obtained from a man aged 18-30 years in good health.

The chain has TRBV7-9 and TRBJ1-1; D gene ambiguous. V shed 0 bases and J shed 7 bases, with 12 bases lying between them. CDR1 SEHNR and CDR2 FQNEAQ come from the germline V gene (reference sequence). CDR3 length: 14 amino acids. CDR3 sequence: CASSLAALSHEAFF. In DNA form, the CDR3 reads TGTGCCAGCAGCTTAGCGGCACTCTCCCATGAAGCTTTCTTT.

V and J are TRBV6-6 and TRBJ2-5; perhaps TRBD2 as D (5 bases). V was pared by 2 bases and J by 4 bases, with 17 bases between. In germline, CDR1 is MNHNY, CDR2 SVGAGI (reference sequence). This CDR3 has 16 residues. The CDR3 is CASSYDYSPVGETQYF. DNA of the CDR3: TGTGCCAGCAGTTACGACTATTCACCTGTAGGAGAGACCCAGTACTTC.

With regard to this clone: Other nucleotide sequences in the sample specify the same CDR3. V and J are TRBV5-1 and TRBJ2-3, with a tentative D call TRBD2 (5 bases). V lost 4 bases to trimming and J lost 1 base, with 16 bases between them. CDR1 SGHRS and CDR2 YFSETQ come from the germline V gene. CDR3 length: 16 amino acids. The CDR3 loop reads CASSLDSRVGTDTQYF. CDR3 coding DNA: TGCGCCAGCAGCCTGGACTCTCGCGTGGGCACAGATACGCAGTATTTT.

This clone was recorded once. The chain employs TRBV6-1 and TRBJ2-3; D is ambiguous. The germline CDR1 and CDR2 sequences are MNHNS and SASEGT. The CDR3 totals 16 residues. Trimming shortened V by 1 base and J by 0 bases, and 11 bases separated the two germline ends. DNA of the CDR3: TGTGCCAGCAGTGAAGTACTTGGTGGGAGCACAGATACGCAGTATTTT. Its translation is CASSEVLGGSTDTQYF.

The rearrangement uses TRBV6-6 and TRBJ2-5; unclear D gene. From germline, CDR1 is MNHNY and CDR2 SVGAGI (reference sequence). The CDR3 extends over 16 amino acids. V lost 6 bases and J lost 3, with 20 bases in between. The CDR3 here is CASSSPGRPLEETQYF. The CDR3 nucleotides are TGTGCCAGCAGCTCCCCAGGAAGGCCCCTAGAAGAGACCCAGTACTTC.

This clone was counted only a few times. The chain links TRBV10-3 to TRBJ2-1; TRBD2 might be the D (6 bases). The CDR3 contains 17 residues. V lost 0 bases and J lost 2, with 14 bases in between. Germline CDR1 ENHRY, CDR2 SYGVKD. Written as DNA, the CDR3 is TGTGCCATCAGTGAGTCCAGCGATAGCGGCCCCTACAATGAGCAGTTCTTC. This codes for CAISESSDSGPYNEQFF.

J is TRBJ2-3 and V is TRBV5-4; 7 nucleotides align to TRBD2. The CDR3 is made up of 12 amino acids. Germline lookup yields CDR1 SGHNT and CDR2 YYREEE (reference sequence). After removal of 6 bases from V and 6 bases from J, the junction contained 4 bases not matched to a gene. The CDR3 coding sequence is TGTGCCAGCAACTCCGGGGGGGATACGCAGTATTTT. Amino acid sequence: CASNSGGDTQYF.

The CDR3 here is CASSQRSPYEQYF. In DNA, the CDR3 is TGCGCCAGCAGCCAACGGTCTCCCTACGAGCAGTACTTC. The gene calls are TRBV4-1 and TRBJ2-7; D is unclear. Looked up from germline, CDR1 is MGHRA and CDR2 is YSYEKL. The length of the CDR3 is 13 residues. V was trimmed by 2 bases and J by 2 bases, leaving 7 bases between them.

The genes are TRBV19 and TRBJ1-2; 9 positions match TRBD1. Germline-derived CDR1 and CDR2 are LNHDA and SQIVND (reference sequence). The V segment lost 4 bases and the J segment 5 bases; nucleotides outside the gene matches: 20. The length of the CDR3 is 19 residues. The CDR3 loop reads CASSRWAPGQGNSGYGYTF. Written as DNA, the CDR3 is TGTGCCAGTAGTAGATGGGCTCCGGGACAGGGCAACTCGGGGTATGGCTACACCTTC. The whole variable domain, remainder taken from reference TRBV19 and TRBJ1-2, is DGGITQSPKYLFRKEGQNVTLSCEQNLNHDAMYWYRQDPGQGLRLIYYSQIVNDFQKGDIAEGYSVSREKKESFPLTVTSAQKNPTAFYLCASSRWAPGQGNSGYGYTFGSGTRLTVV.

V and J are TRBV14 and TRBJ1-2, with TRBD1 matching over 10 bases. Looked up from germline, CDR1 is SGHDN and CDR2 is FVKESK. J lost 7 bases, V lost 4 bases, and 12 bases had no gene match. This CDR3 has 16 amino acids. The CDR3 is CASSRTTTGGGGGYTF. In DNA, the CDR3 is TGTGCCAGCAGCCGGACCACGACAGGGGGCGGTGGTGGCTACACCTTC.

The chain carries TRBV5-4 and TRBJ1-6, with D possibly matching TRBD1 (5 bases). Looked up from germline, CDR1 is SGHNT and CDR2 is YYREEE (reference sequence). This CDR3 spans 15 amino acids. Trimming pared 2 bases from V and 4 bases from J, leaving 10 bases between. The CDR3 sequence: CASSFPTEYNSPLHF. The CDR3 DNA follows: TGTGCCAGCAGCTTCCCGACAGAATATAATTCACCCCTCCACTTT.